This TCR beta chain was recorded in a study of T cell responses to AZD1222 COVID-19 vaccine. For this clone: Its antigen remains unknown.

The study's findings and limits: Two AZD1222 administrations were followed by greater Spike-specific TCR breadth and depth. Repertoire sampling was restricted to post-peak T cell response timepoints. Clonal diversity was possibly underestimated; the donors were predominantly white British and more often female. The reported proportion of spike-specific TCRs targeting unmutated variant regions was nearly half.

The repertoire was sequenced with immunoSEQ multiplex PCR; TCRdb's copy has only in-frame clones and lacks some. In the table there are about 140,000 clones, under 95% of which are singletons. The CDR3 runs 15 residues. Germline CDR1 reads SGHNT; CDR2 reads YYREEE (reference sequence). The trim removed 4 bases at V and 8 bases at J, leaving 13 bases unmatched. The chain is built from TRBV5-4 and TRBJ1-2; 8 bases match TRBD1. The sample here was peripheral blood, taken on day 0 of AZD1222 vaccination. The receptor was isolated from an adult in good health. The CDR3 nucleotides read TGTGCCAGCAGCCTCGACAGGGGTGGCTCCTGGGGCTACACCTTC. Protein product: CASSLDRGGSWGYTF.